This passage covers 21 T cell receptor beta chains from one sample sequenced in a study of T cells in pancreatic ductal adenocarcinoma. The selected patients with pancreatic ductal adenocarcinoma had surgery but no neoadjuvant therapy. TCRdb keeps only in-frame clones here, not all; method: immunoSEQ multiplex PCR. Altogether 100,000 or so clones are present, roughly 96% being singletons, with the ten largest covering about 3%. The sample comprised PBMCs. Receptor source: a human donor with pancreatic ductal adenocarcinoma.

V is TRBV16 and J is TRBJ1-5, with a tentative D call TRBD1 (5 bases). This CDR3 is built from 18 residues. CDR1 is KGHSY, CDR2 FQNENV, per germline. V was pared by 4 bases and J by 5 bases, with 24 bases between. The CDR3 region is CASSPQVGGIVAYQPQHF. In nucleotides, the CDR3 is TGTGCCAGCAGCCCCCAGGTTGGGGGGATAGTGGCCTATCAGCCCCAGCATTTT.

This chain joins TRBV28 and TRBJ2-1; 7 nucleotides align to TRBD1. The junction had 4 bases not matched to a gene; V was cut back by 5 bases and J by 6 bases. The CDR3 loop spans 13 amino acids. Germline CDR1 is MDHEN and CDR2 is SYDVKM. The CDR3 spells CASSLGTVNEQFF. In DNA form, the CDR3 reads TGTGCCAGCAGTCTAGGGACAGTCAATGAGCAGTTCTTC.

This chain joins TRBV11-2 and TRBJ2-5; tentatively, D is TRBD1 (7 bases). V dropped 4 bases and J dropped 4 bases, with 10 bases sitting between them. CDR1 is SGHAT, CDR2 FQNNGV, per germline. The CDR3 has 13 residues. DNA for the CDR3: TGTGCCAGCAGCTCCAGGGGGGCAGAGACCCAGTACTTC. Its translation: CASSSRGAETQYF.

This clone was counted once. The chain links TRBV7-8 to TRBJ1-1; D possibly corresponds to TRBD1 (6 bases). V was shortened by 5 bases and J by 5 bases, with 21 bases between the two germline ends. In germline, CDR1 is SGHVS, CDR2 FQNEAQ. This CDR3 is 16 amino acids long. The CDR3 here is CASSPYLRDMGTEAFF. The CDR3 region has the DNA TGTGCCAGCAGCCCCTACCTCAGGGACATGGGGACTGAAGCTTTCTTT.

The chain couples TRBV6-6 to TRBJ2-7, with 9 bases that match TRBD1. V dropped 5 bases and J dropped 1; count of bases not matched to a gene: 6. The germline V gene encodes CDR1 MNHNY and CDR2 SVGAGI (reference sequence). The CDR3 covers 15 residues. The CDR3: CASSRSTGGSYEQYF. DNA for the CDR3: TGTGCCAGCAGTCGGTCGACAGGGGGATCCTACGAGCAGTACTTC.

This clone was seen just once. The chain joins TRBV30 to TRBJ2-7, with 7 bases fitting TRBD2. This CDR3 is 12 amino acids long. Germline V gene lookup returns CDR1 GTSNPN and CDR2 SVGIG (reference sequence). The CDR3, as DNA: TGTGCATGGGAGGGCAGAAGGTACGAGCAGTACTTC. Translating it yields CAWEGRRYEQYF. Together with reference TRBV30 and TRBJ2-7, the CDR3 gives the full variable domain: SQTIHQWPATLVQPVGSPLSLECTVEGTSNPNLYWYRQAAGRGLQLLFYSVGIGQISSEVPQNLSASRPQDRQFILSSKKLLLSDSGFYLCAWEGRRYEQYFGPGTRLTVT.

The DNA of the CDR3 is TGTGCCAGCAGCTTCGGAGGGATCGCGCAGTTCTTC. Its protein is CASSFGGIAQFF. This chain joins TRBV11-3 and TRBJ2-1, with D possibly matching TRBD2 (6 bases). V shed 3 bases and J shed 12 bases, with 12 bases lying between them. Germline V gene lookup returns CDR1 SGHNT and CDR2 YENEEA. This CDR3 is built from 12 residues. The full variable domain, rest sourced from reference TRBV11-3 and TRBJ2-1, is EAGVVQSPRYKIIEKKQPVAFWCNPISGHNTLYWYLQNLGQGPELLIRYENEEAVDDSQLPKDRFSAERLKGVDSTLKIQPAELGDSAVYLCASSFGGIAQFFGPGTRLTVL.

V usage is TRBV2 and J usage is TRBJ1-3, with TRBD1 as a possible D gene (6 bases). CDR3 length equals 16 residues. The V gene's germline CDR1 is SNHLY and CDR2 FYNNEI. V was shortened by 5 bases and J by 4 bases, with 18 bases between the two germline ends. CDR3 DNA: TGTGCCAGCAGTACCGGACAGCCGGCCCTAGGAAACACCATATATTTT. Translating it yields CASSTGQPALGNTIYF.

V and J are TRBV28 and TRBJ1-4; possibly TRBD1 for D (6 bases). The CDR3 extends over 13 amino acids. The V gene lost 4 bases and the J gene lost 8 bases, with 11 bases spanning the gap. In germline, CDR1 is MDHEN, CDR2 SYDVKM. The DNA of the CDR3 is TGTGCCAGCAGTTCACAGGGTGAGGAAAAACTGTTTTTT. This gives the protein CASSSQGEEKLFF. Together with reference TRBV28 and TRBJ1-4, the CDR3 gives the full variable domain: DVKVTQSSRYLVKRTGEKVFLECVQDMDHENMFWYRQDPGLGLRLIYFSYDVKMKEKGDIPEGYSVSREKKERFSLILESASTNQTSMYLCASSSQGEEKLFFGSGTQLSVL.

The rearrangement uses TRBV27 and TRBJ1-1; D unresolved. Germline CDR1 is MNHEY and CDR2 is SMNVEV (reference sequence). The CDR3 is 11 amino acids. V lost 3 bases and J 6 bases, leaving 5 bases between the germline ends. The chain's CDR3 is CASSFRSEAFF. The CDR3 nucleotides read TGTGCCAGCAGTTTCCGTTCTGAAGCTTTCTTT.

This chain uses TRBV6-5 with TRBJ2-7; no clear D. Germline CDR1 MNHEY, CDR2 SVGAGI. The CDR3 runs to 16 residues. The germline V and J ends were trimmed by 2 bases and 4 bases, with 18 bases remaining between them. CDR3: CASSYPVLADWYEQYF. As DNA, the CDR3 is TGTGCCAGCAGTTACCCCGTTCTCGCCGACTGGTACGAGCAGTACTTC.

The chain recombines TRBV28 with TRBJ1-5, with no clear D. The CDR3 is 15 amino acids. Germline V gives CDR1 MDHEN, CDR2 SYDVKM. V was shortened by 5 bases and J by 2 bases, with 13 bases between the two germline ends. The CDR3 reads CASSPSLTGNQPQHF. The CDR3 bases are TGTGCCAGCAGTCCCAGTCTGACTGGCAATCAGCCCCAGCATTTT.

The rearrangement uses TRBV10-3 and TRBJ2-6, with a tentative D call TRBD1 (6 bases). V gave up 7 bases and J gave up 4 bases, with 8 bases separating them. Germline-derived CDR1 and CDR2 are ENHRY and SYGVKD. The CDR3 runs 13 residues. CDR3 region: CAIMGAGANVLTF. The DNA of the CDR3 is TGTGCCATCATGGGGGCAGGGGCCAACGTCCTGACTTTC.

The V gene is TRBV11-2, the J gene TRBJ2-7; 8 nucleotides line up with TRBD1. With V trimmed by 4 bases and J by 5 bases, 10 bases remained unmatched. Germline-derived CDR1 and CDR2 are SGHAT and FQNNGV. CDR3 length equals 15 residues. The CDR3 bases are TGTGCCAGCAGCTCGACAGGGGCCCCGGACCACGAGCAGTACTTC. Translating gives CASSSTGAPDHEQYF.

This chain connects TRBV7-9 to TRBJ2-7; 8 bases map to TRBD2. CDR3 length equals 14 residues. Germline assignment: CDR1 SEHNR and CDR2 FQNEAQ (reference sequence). Trimming took 4 bases from V and 2 from J; bases not matched to a gene: 4. CDR3 in DNA: TGTGCCAGCAGCTCCCCGGGACTAGCCTACGAGCAGTACTTC. Residues: CASSSPGLAYEQYF.

CDR3 sequence reads: CATSSTDLNQPQHF. CDR3 DNA: TGTGCCACCTCCTCCACAGATCTTAATCAGCCCCAGCATTTT. V and J are TRBV30 and TRBJ1-5; D is undetermined. In germline, CDR1 is GTSNPN, CDR2 SVGIG (reference sequence). There are 14 residues in the CDR3. Trimming cost V 8 bases and J 4 bases, with 18 bases left between them.

This sequence joins TRBV2 and TRBJ2-7; 7 nucleotides line up with TRBD1. This CDR3 is 13 amino acids long. Trimming cost V 6 bases and J 4 bases; bases outside gene matches: 6. From germline, CDR1 is SNHLY and CDR2 FYNNEI. In DNA form, the CDR3 reads TGTGCCAGCAGCAGGGACAGAAATTACGAGCAGTACTTC. It yields the protein CASSRDRNYEQYF.

V gene TRBV10-1 combines with J gene TRBJ2-1; tentatively, D is TRBD2 (6 bases). V gave up 5 bases and J gave up 8 bases, with 13 bases separating them. Germline CDR1 WNHNN, CDR2 SYGVQD (reference sequence). The CDR3 covers 13 residues. As DNA, the CDR3 is TGCGCCAGCAGTTGGACTACCCGAGATGAGCAGTTCTTC. It encodes CASSWTTRDEQFF.

The chain recombines TRBV2 with TRBJ2-7; D gene uncertain. CDR1 and CDR2 from the germline V gene are SNHLY and FYNNEI. Trimming removed 6 bases from V and 0 bases from J, with 6 bases in between. The CDR3 has 12 amino acids. The CDR3 DNA sequence: TGTGCCAGCAGGGGCAGCTCCTACGAGCAGTACTTC. Translation: CASRGSSYEQYF. The variable domain in full, completed from reference TRBV2 and TRBJ2-7, reads EPEVTQTPSHQVTQMGQEVILRCVPISNHLYFYWYRQILGQKVEFLVSFYNNEISEKSEIFDDQFSVERPDGSNFTLKIRSTKLEDSAMYFCASRGSSYEQYFGPGTRLTVT.

This chain connects TRBV27 to TRBJ2-7; D perhaps matches TRBD2 (6 bases). The germline CDR1 and CDR2 sequences are MNHEY and SMNVEV (reference sequence). The CDR3 runs to 15 residues. Trimming stripped 5 bases from V and 7 bases from J, with 21 bases between. CDR3 loop: CASSPVRTGVGEQYF. CDR3 nucleotide sequence: TGTGCCAGCAGTCCCGTTCGAACGGGAGTAGGTGAGCAGTACTTC.

J is TRBJ2-2 and V is TRBV30, with 7 positions matching TRBD2. The germline CDR1 and CDR2 sequences are GTSNPN and SVGIG (reference sequence). Trimming took 4 bases from V and 4 from J; bases not matched to a gene: 3. This CDR3 has 13 residues. CDR3 sequence (DNA): TGTGCCTGGATGCGGGAGTCCACCGGGGAGCTGTTTTTT. This gives the protein CAWMRESTGELFF.